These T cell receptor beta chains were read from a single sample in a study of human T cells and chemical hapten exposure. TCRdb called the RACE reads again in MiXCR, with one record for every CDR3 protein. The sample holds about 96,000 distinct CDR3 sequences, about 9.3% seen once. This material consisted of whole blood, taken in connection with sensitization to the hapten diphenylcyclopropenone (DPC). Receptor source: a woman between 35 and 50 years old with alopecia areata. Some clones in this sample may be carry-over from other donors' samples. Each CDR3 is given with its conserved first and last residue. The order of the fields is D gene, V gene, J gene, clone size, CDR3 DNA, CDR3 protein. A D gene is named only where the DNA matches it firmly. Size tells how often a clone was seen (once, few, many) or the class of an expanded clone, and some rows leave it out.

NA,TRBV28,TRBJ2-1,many,TGTGCCAGCAGTTTTATAAGCCAAGGGAATGAGCAGTTCTTC,CASSFISQGNEQFF
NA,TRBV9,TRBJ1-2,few,TGTGCCAGCAGCGACAGAAACAGTTGGGGCTACACCTTC,CASSDRNSWGYTF
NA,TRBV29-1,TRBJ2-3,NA,TGCAGCGTTGGAGGGTTTAGCACAGATACGCAGTATTTT,CSVGGFSTDTQYF
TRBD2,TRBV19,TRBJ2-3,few,TGTGCCAGTATGGATCCGGGACTAGCGACAGATACGCAGTATTTT,CASMDPGLATDTQYF
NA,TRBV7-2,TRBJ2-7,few,TGTGCCAGCAGCTTAGTTTCTGGAGAAAGGTCTTACGAGCAGTACTTC,CASSLVSGERSYEQYF
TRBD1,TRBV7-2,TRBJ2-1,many,TGTGCCAGCAGCGCGACAGGGGGGTACAATGAGCAGTTCTTC,CASSATGGYNEQFF
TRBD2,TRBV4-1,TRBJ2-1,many,TGCGCCAGCAGCCCCCGACTAGCGGGGGCTTCCTACAATGAGCAGTTCTTC,CASSPRLAGASYNEQFF
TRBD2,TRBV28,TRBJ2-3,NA,TGTGTCAGCCATGCGGGAGGAACAGATACGCAGTATTTT,CVSHAGGTDTQYF
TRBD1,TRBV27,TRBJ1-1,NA,TGTGCCAGCAGTTCAGGGGGCCGCACTGAAGCTTTCTTT,CASSSGGRTEAFF
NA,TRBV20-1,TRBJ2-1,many,TGCAGTGTACAGCGGGCCACTAAAATGGAGCAGTTCTTC,CSVQRATKMEQFF
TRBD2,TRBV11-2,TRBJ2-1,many,TGTGCCAGCAGCTTTAACGGACTAGCGGGCTCCTACAATGAGCAGTTCTTC,CASSFNGLAGSYNEQFF
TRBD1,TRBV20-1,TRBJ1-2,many,TGCACCGCATATTCAGGGGGCTTGTTGTACTATGGCTACACCTTC,CTAYSGGLLYYGYTF
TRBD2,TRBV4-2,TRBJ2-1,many,TGTGCCAGCAGCCAAGATCCCACACTAGCGGGAGGGCCAGGGCAGTTCTTC,CASSQDPTLAGGPGQFF
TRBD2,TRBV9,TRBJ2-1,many,TGTGCCAGCAGCGTCGGGACTAGTGGGGTCAATGAGCAGTTCTTC,CASSVGTSGVNEQFF
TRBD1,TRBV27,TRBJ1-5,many,TGTGCCAGCAGTTGGAGTGGACAGGCCAGCAATCAGCCCCAGCATTTT,CASSWSGQASNQPQHF
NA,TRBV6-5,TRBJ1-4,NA,TGTGCCAGCAGTTACGGGGGGCCGGAAAAACTGTTTTTT,CASSYGGPEKLFF
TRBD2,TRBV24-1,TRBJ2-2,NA,TGTGCCACCAGTGATGTGACTAGCGGGAGCACCGGGGAGCTGTTTTTT,CATSDVTSGSTGELFF
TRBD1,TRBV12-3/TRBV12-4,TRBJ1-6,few,TGTGCCAGCAGTGGACCCCCGACAGGGCGGGAATCACCCCTCCACTTT,CASSGPPTGRESPLHF
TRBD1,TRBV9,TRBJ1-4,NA,TGTGCCAGCAGCGTGACCGGGACAGCCATTATGGGGAAACTGTTTTTT,CASSVTGTAIMGKLFF
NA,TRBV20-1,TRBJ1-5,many,TGCAGTGCTAGAGAAATCAGACACGAGGGCAATCAGCCCCAGCATTTT,CSAREIRHEGNQPQHF
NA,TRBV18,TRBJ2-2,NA,TGTGCCAGCTCACCACAGGCAGCTAACACCGGGGAGCTGTTTTTT,CASSPQAANTGELFF
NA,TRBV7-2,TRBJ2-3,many,TGTGCCAGCAGCCTGGGGACAGATACGCAGTATTTT,CASSLGTDTQYF
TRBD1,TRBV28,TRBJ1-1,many,TGTGCCAGCGGGACAGGGAGCACTGAAGCTTTCTTT,CASGTGSTEAFF
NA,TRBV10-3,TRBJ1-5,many,TGTGCCATCAGTGAGTCGGATCAGCCCCAGCATTTT,CAISESDQPQHF
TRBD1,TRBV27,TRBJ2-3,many,TGTGCCAGCAGTATTGGACAGGTCAGGTCAGATACGCAGTATTTT,CASSIGQVRSDTQYF
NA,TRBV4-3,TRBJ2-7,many,TGCGCCAGCAGCCAAGCAAACAATCGAGAGCAGTACTTC,CASSQANNREQYF
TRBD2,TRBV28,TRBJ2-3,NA,TGTGCCAGCAGTGCCTGGACTAGCGGGAATCGAGGGACGCAGTATTTT,CASSAWTSGNRGTQYF
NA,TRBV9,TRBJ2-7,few,TGTGCCAGCAGCGTAGTTCCGGGGACCCACGAGCAGTACTTC,CASSVVPGTHEQYF
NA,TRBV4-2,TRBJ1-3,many,TGTGCCAGCAGCCAAGCTGGAACTGGAAACACCATATATTTT,CASSQAGTGNTIYF